The T cell receptor (beta chain) under discussion was sequenced for a study of regulatory T cells in long-lasting Graves disease. Arm-PCR of CDR3 regions and iRepertoire HTBI primers were the basis on which TCR beta libraries were built. TCRdb itself ran the multiplex PCR reads through MiXCR, one entry per CDR3 protein. The sample carries roughly 430,000 distinct CDR3 sequences, 21% recorded once. With respect to this clonotype: Its antigen is not identified. Compared with germline, one end of the junction differs, possibly owing to a read error.

Described time point: persistent/refractory GD, antithyroid drugs over 5 years with positive TRAb. There was RNA extracted from PBMCs, and the TCR library was made from it. Overall study findings and caveats: A limited number of samples was an acknowledged limitation.

The source is a female donor with Graves disease. The sequencing here drew on peripheral blood mononuclear cells (PBMCs), taken when the disease was refractory, from a patient treated with antithyroid drugs.

The CDR3 sequence: CASSEPPSSNEQFF. DNA of the CDR3: TGTGCCAGCAGTGAACCCCCTTCCTCCAATGAGCAGTTCTTC. The chain combines TRBV2 with TRBJ2-1, with no clear D. CDR1 and CDR2 (germline): SNHLY, FYNNEI. This CDR3 comprises 14 residues.